This T cell receptor (beta chain) originates from a study of blood T cell repertoires in COVID-19. Profiled with immunoSEQ multiplex PCR; TCRdb holds only in-frame clones, not every one. The table includes about 150,000 clones, 65% to 90% detected once. This TCR was sampled from a man aged 65-85 years with acute or convalescent COVID-19. The specimen sequenced was peripheral blood.

This CDR3 reads CASSEELGTDTQYF. CDR3 sequence (DNA): TGCGCCAGCAGTGAAGAGCTAGGCACAGATACGCAGTATTTT. The rearrangement links TRBV10-1 to TRBJ2-3; D call uncertain. Germline V gene lookup returns CDR1 WNHNN and CDR2 SYGVQD (reference sequence). The CDR3 covers 14 residues. V lost 3 bases and J lost 1, with 8 bases in between.